The 8 T cell receptor beta chains below were found in one sample sequenced in a study of cytomegalovirus exposure and HLA in healthy donors. The PCR ran on 60 Vbeta and 13 Jbeta primers. Here immunoSEQ multiplex PCR was the method, and the copy in TCRdb shows in-frame clones only, minus some. The table includes under 200,000 clones, about 80% detected once. Sample: PBMCs. Receptors were obtained from a woman aged 45 to 65 in good health and CMV-seronegative.

The rearrangement links TRBV5-4 to TRBJ2-4, with 13 bases aligning to TRBD2. V trimming: 4 bases; J trimming: 5 bases; junction bases outside the gene matches: 9. CDR1 is SGHNT and CDR2 is YYREEE in the germline V gene (reference sequence). The CDR3 has 17 residues. The CDR3, as DNA: TGTGCCAGCAGCCAAAAGACTAGCGGGAGGCGGGAAAACATTCAGTACTTC. Translated: CASSQKTSGRRENIQYF.

The chain employs TRBV27 and TRBJ2-7, with 9 bases that match TRBD1. Germline V CDR1 and CDR2: MNHEY, SMNVEV (reference sequence). This CDR3 is 16 amino acids long. The V segment lost 5 bases and the J segment 5 bases; nucleotides outside the gene matches: 13. The CDR3: CASSIKGGTGGHEQYF. Here the CDR3 DNA reads TGTGCCAGCAGTATAAAGGGGGGAACAGGGGGCCACGAGCAGTACTTC.

The V and J genes are TRBV28 and TRBJ2-5; 7 bases align to TRBD2. The CDR3 covers 13 residues. Germline assignment: CDR1 MDHEN and CDR2 SYDVKM. V shed 8 bases, J shed 2 bases, and the junction held 5 bases outside the gene matches. The CDR3 spells CASRWGGQETQYF. The CDR3 DNA is TGTGCCAGCCGTTGGGGGGGACAAGAGACCCAGTACTTC.

A single count supports this clone. V gene TRBV6-1 combines with J gene TRBJ2-5; 8 bases align to TRBD2. With 1 base clipped from V and 5 bases from J, the junction kept 6 bases outside the gene matches. CDR1 is MNHNS and CDR2 is SASEGT in the germline V gene. CDR3 length equals 15 residues. CDR3 loop: CASSEGAGGLETQYF. CDR3 nucleotides: TGTGCCAGCAGTGAAGGGGCGGGGGGTCTTGAGACCCAGTACTTC.

In DNA, the CDR3 is TGTGCCACCAGGGACACCAGCAATCAGCCCCAGCATTTT. This gives the protein CATRDTSNQPQHF. J is TRBJ1-5 and V is TRBV10-3; possible D gene TRBD1, 6 bases. Trimming removed 10 bases from V and 1 base from J, with 11 bases in between. The germline gives CDR1 ENHRY, CDR2 SYGVKD. CDR3 length: 13 amino acids.

This rearrangement joins TRBV27 to TRBJ1-5; the D gene is possibly TRBD1 (5 bases). Germline V gene lookup returns CDR1 MNHEY and CDR2 SMNVEV (reference sequence). The V and J ends lost 2 bases and 0 bases respectively, with 17 bases between them. The CDR3 length is 18 residues. The CDR3 protein is CASSLTPLDRHSNQPQHF. In DNA form, the CDR3 reads TGTGCCAGCAGTTTAACCCCACTCGACAGACATAGCAATCAGCCCCAGCATTTT.

The V and J genes are TRBV7-2 and TRBJ2-7; D is ambiguous. Trimming took off 1 base at V and 5 bases at J, with 15 bases between the two ends. This CDR3 has 15 residues. Looked up from germline, CDR1 is SGHTA and CDR2 is FQGNSA. The CDR3 protein is CASSLVGQPPDEQYF. For the CDR3, the DNA is TGTGCCAGCAGCTTAGTTGGGCAGCCCCCCGACGAGCAGTACTTC.

The chain employs TRBV19 and TRBJ2-1; possibly TRBD2 for D (6 bases). CDR1 is LNHDA and CDR2 is SQIVND in the germline V gene (reference sequence). CDR3 length: 15 amino acids. V was clipped by 4 bases and J by 5 bases, with 15 bases between them. This CDR3 is CASSTGTSPHNEQFF. The CDR3 DNA reads as TGTGCCAGTAGTACCGGGACTTCCCCCCACAATGAGCAGTTCTTC.